The present T cell receptor (beta chain) was sequenced within a study of CD8 T cells in Susac syndrome. Whole-study results and caveats: The study conceded that relatively few individuals underwent its TCR sequencing and HLA analysis.

An input of roughly 0.5 to 1 ug of RNA was subjected to reverse transcription using random hexamers. immunoSEQ multiplex PCR amplified TCR beta CDR3 across 54 Vbeta, 13 Jbeta. TCRdb redid the calling of the immunoSEQ multiplex PCR reads with MiXCR, one entry per CDR3 protein. The sample records roughly 200,000 distinct CDR3 sequences, approximately 94% being singletons. In regard to this clonotype: Its antigen remains unidentified.

Sample: CD4+ T cells from PBMCs. This TCR came from a human donor with multiple sclerosis.

The CDR3 nucleotides read TGTGCCAGCAGCTCCAGGGCCGGACAGCCCCAGCATTTT. As protein: CASSSRAGQPQHF. V usage is TRBV7-3 and J usage is TRBJ1-5; possible D gene TRBD1, 5 bases. Germline V gene sequence: CDR1 SGHTA, CDR2 FQGTGA. The CDR3 length is 13 residues. Trimming removed 4 bases at V and 7 bases at J, with 11 bases between.